This T cell receptor beta chain was sequenced for a study of OX40 agonist ivuxolimab in advanced cancers. The CDR3 loop spans 15 amino acids. The ends lost 4 bases at V and 1 base at J; junction bases unmatched: 4. In germline, CDR1 is SGHDT, CDR2 YYEEEE. The protocol was immunoSEQ multiplex PCR, while the TCRdb copy is restricted to in-frame clones and leaves out a portion. This sample has fewer than 80,000 clones, with 70% to 80% found just once. Sequencing was performed on CD4+ or CD8+ T cells sorted from blood, taken in a trial of the OX40 agonist ivuxolimab. The source of this sequence is an adult with an advanced solid tumor such as melanoma, head and neck, liver or kidney cancer. J is TRBJ2-2 and V is TRBV5-6, with 7 bases matching TRBD1. The CDR3 region is CASSGNRGNTGELFF. The CDR3 DNA is TGTGCCAGCAGCGGAAACAGGGGGAACACCGGGGAGCTGTTTTTT.